The 17 T cell receptor beta chains below come from one sample, sequenced in a study of beta chain features in type 1 diabetes. The authors reverse transcribed all of the isolated RNA, so sequencing captured expressed TCRB transcripts. The protocol was immunoSEQ multiplex PCR, while the TCRdb copy is restricted to in-frame clones and leaves out a portion. The sample shows around 58,000 clones, around three fifths of them seen only once. The sample taken for sequencing was Tregs from blood. The receptors were gathered from a woman under 30 in good health.

The V call is TRBV4-1, the J call TRBJ2-7; TRBD1 matches 8 bases. Germline trimming cut 6 bases from V and 0 bases from J; bases unmatched to any gene: 7. The CDR3 runs 15 residues. Germline V gene lookup returns CDR1 MGHRA and CDR2 YSYEKL. CDR3 in amino acids: CASRLGQGSSYEQYF. DNA for the CDR3: TGCGCCAGCAGACTAGGACAGGGTAGCTCCTACGAGCAGTACTTC.

The V and J genes are TRBV18 and TRBJ1-1, with a possible D match to TRBD1 (6 bases). V lost 0 bases to trimming and J lost 0 bases, with 8 bases between them. This CDR3 is built from 15 residues. Germline CDR1 reads KGHSH; CDR2 reads LQKENI. The chain's CDR3 is CASSPPTGLNTEAFF. CDR3 DNA sequence: TGTGCCAGCTCACCACCGACAGGCTTGAACACTGAAGCTTTCTTT.

The J gene is TRBJ1-1, the V gene TRBV29-1, with D possibly being TRBD1 (6 bases). The CDR3 is 13 residues long. From germline, CDR1 is SQVTM and CDR2 ANQGSEA. The V and J ends lost 6 bases and 5 bases respectively, with 16 bases between them. CDR3 DNA: TGCAGCGTGAGCCAGGGGTTGGGGACTGAAGCTTTCTTT. It codes for CSVSQGLGTEAFF.

The chain combines TRBV5-1 with TRBJ2-7; D uncertain. The CDR3 is 14 amino acids. Trimming shortened V by 0 bases and J by 6 bases, and 13 bases separated the two germline ends. CDR1 and CDR2 (germline): SGHRS, YFSETQ. The CDR3, as DNA: TGCGCCAGCAGCTTGGGAGTGGCCAGAGGCGAGCAGTACTTC. It codes for CASSLGVARGEQYF.

This clone was recorded a few times. The chain recombines TRBV11-2 with TRBJ1-2, with D possibly being TRBD1 (6 bases). The V gene's germline CDR1 is SGHAT and CDR2 FQNNGV. CDR3 length: 15 residues. V lost 0 bases, J lost 4 bases, and 12 bases lay in between. The CDR3, as DNA: TGTGCCAGCAGCTTAGATCTGGGGACACTCTATGGCTACACCTTC. Translated: CASSLDLGTLYGYTF. The full variable domain, rest sourced from reference TRBV11-2 and TRBJ1-2, is EAGVAQSPRYKIIEKRQSVAFWCNPISGHATLYWYQQILGQGPKLLIQFQNNGVVDDSQLPKDRFSAERLKGVDSTLKIQPAKLEDSAVYLCASSLDLGTLYGYTFGSGTRLTVV.

V is TRBV5-1 and J is TRBJ2-2; the D gene is possibly TRBD1 (5 bases). CDR1 is SGHRS, CDR2 YFSETQ, per germline. V shed 9 bases and J shed 6 bases, with 15 bases lying between them. The length of the CDR3 is 13 residues. The CDR3 coding sequence is TGCGCCACCACAAAAGGGGCAGCCGGGGAGCTGTTTTTT. Protein: CATTKGAAGELFF.

Only a few counts were recorded for this clone. V is TRBV15 and J is TRBJ1-5; 12 nucleotides line up with TRBD1. The ends lost 0 bases at V and 5 bases at J; junction bases unmatched: 5. Germline V gene lookup returns CDR1 LNHNV and CDR2 YYDKDF (reference sequence). The CDR3 is made up of 17 amino acids. CDR3 DNA: TGTGCCACCAGCAGAGACATCGGGACAGGGGGCCATCAGCCCCAGCATTTT. As protein: CATSRDIGTGGHQPQHF.

The chain uses TRBV7-3 and TRBJ1-1, with TRBD1 matching over 11 bases. The germline V gene has CDR1 SGHTA and CDR2 FQGTGA. V trimming: 5 bases; J trimming: 5 bases; junction bases outside the gene matches: 4. The CDR3 is made up of 14 amino acids. CDR3 sequence (DNA): TGTGCCAGCAGCCCGGGACAGGGGGGGACTGAAGCTTTCTTT. Its protein product is CASSPGQGGTEAFF.

This clone turned up a few times. The chain recombines TRBV5-1 with TRBJ1-4, with D possibly being TRBD1 (6 bases). CDR1 and CDR2 (germline): SGHRS, YFSETQ. The CDR3 runs 15 residues. The V end lost 0 bases, the J end lost 8 bases, and 14 bases lay between the germline ends. This CDR3 is CASSLGSQGREKLFF. The CDR3 DNA reads TGCGCCAGCAGCTTGGGGTCACAGGGACGGGAAAAACTGTTTTTT.

This clone appeared once. The V call is TRBV6-5, the J call TRBJ1-1; TRBD1 matches 7 bases. Germline CDR1 and CDR2: MNHEY and SVGAGI. Unmatched junction bases numbered 10, after V lost 6 bases and J lost 3 bases. The CDR3 covers 15 residues. The CDR3 sequence: CASSYQTGYDTEAFF. The CDR3 DNA follows: TGTGCCAGCAGCTACCAGACAGGGTATGACACTGAAGCTTTCTTT.

This clone was detected only once. The chain has TRBV18 and TRBJ2-4, with TRBD1 matching 9 bases. Per germline, CDR1 KGHSH and CDR2 LQKENI. CDR3 length equals 14 residues. V gave up 2 bases and J gave up 8 bases; unmatched junction bases: 4. The CDR3 loop reads CASSPGTGRYIQYF. In DNA form, the CDR3 reads TGTGCCAGCTCACCAGGGACAGGGAGATACATTCAGTACTTC.

The J gene is TRBJ1-1, the V gene TRBV5-4; tentative D call: TRBD1 (6 bases). CDR1 and CDR2 (germline): SGHNT, YYREEE (reference sequence). V lost 0 bases and J 3 bases, leaving 12 bases between the germline ends. The CDR3 loop spans 15 amino acids. This chain's CDR3 is CASSLGAGVDTEAFF. The CDR3 nucleotides are TGTGCCAGCAGCTTGGGGGCAGGGGTGGACACTGAAGCTTTCTTT.

The DNA for the CDR3 is TGCAGCGTTGGGGGCCGGAGGGGCGGGGAGCTGTTTTTT. It translates to CSVGGRRGGELFF. The chain combines TRBV29-1 with TRBJ2-2, with D maybe TRBD2 (6 bases). CDR3 size: 13 residues. The germline V and J ends were trimmed by 4 bases and 7 bases, with 13 bases remaining between them. Germline V CDR1 and CDR2: SQVTM, ANQGSEA.

As concerns this clone: The same CDR3 arises from other DNA sequences in this sample as well. The CDR3 DNA reads TGTGCCAGCAGCGTAGACAGGGGAGGTTATGGCTACACCTTC. Translated, it gives CASSVDRGGYGYTF. The chain is built from TRBV9 and TRBJ1-2; 7 nucleotides line up with TRBD1. V was pared by 0 bases and J by 5 bases, with 4 bases of the junction left unmatched. The V gene's germline CDR1 is SGDLS and CDR2 YYNGEE. There are 14 residues in the CDR3. Supplemented by reference TRBV9 and TRBJ1-2, the full variable domain reads DSGVTQTPKHLITATGQRVTLRCSPRSGDLSVYWYQQSLDQGLQFLIQYYNGEERAKGNILERFSAQQFPDLHSELNLSSLELGDSALYFCASSVDRGGYGYTFGSGTRLTVV.

This clone was found a few times. The chain couples TRBV7-9 to TRBJ1-2, with 7 bases aligning to TRBD1. The CDR3 length is 15 residues. From germline, CDR1 is SEHNR and CDR2 FQNEAQ (reference sequence). J gave up 2 bases and V 1 base, and 4 bases lay outside the gene matches. The CDR3 DNA reads as TGTGCCAGCAGCTTAGGCGCGGGACAGAACTATGGCTACACCTTC. Translating gives CASSLGAGQNYGYTF.

This clone has only a few counts. The chain carries TRBV4-1 and TRBJ2-5; 9 bases match TRBD2. This CDR3 comprises 18 residues. CDR1 and CDR2 from the germline V gene are MGHRA and YSYEKL. V was clipped by 4 bases and J by 2 bases; unmatched bases: 14. The CDR3 reads CASSRHPVGGRVQETQYF. Here the CDR3 DNA reads TGCGCCAGCAGCCGACATCCGGTGGGCGGGAGGGTTCAAGAGACCCAGTACTTC.

This clone has just a few counts. This chain uses TRBV30 with TRBJ1-1; D gene unclear. Deletions cut 4 bases from V and 3 bases from J, with 12 bases between. This CDR3 region has 13 residues. Germline CDR1 and CDR2: GTSNPN and SVGIG (reference sequence). The CDR3 is CAWNIGWDTEAFF. In DNA form, the CDR3 reads TGTGCCTGGAATATCGGGTGGGACACTGAAGCTTTCTTT.